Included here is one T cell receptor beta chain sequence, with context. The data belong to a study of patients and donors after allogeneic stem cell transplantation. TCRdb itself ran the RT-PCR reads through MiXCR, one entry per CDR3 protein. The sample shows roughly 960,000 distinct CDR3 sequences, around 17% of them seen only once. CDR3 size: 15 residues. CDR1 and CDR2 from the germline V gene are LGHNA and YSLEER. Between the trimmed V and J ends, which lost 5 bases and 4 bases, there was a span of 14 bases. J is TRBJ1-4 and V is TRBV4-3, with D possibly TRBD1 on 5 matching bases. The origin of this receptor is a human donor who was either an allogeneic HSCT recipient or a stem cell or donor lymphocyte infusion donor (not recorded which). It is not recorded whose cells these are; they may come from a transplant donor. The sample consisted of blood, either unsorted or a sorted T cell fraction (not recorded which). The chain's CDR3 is CASSVTGDRNEKLFF. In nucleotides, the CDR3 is TGCGCCAGCAGCGTAACCGGGGACCGTAATGAAAAACTGTTTTTT.